The clone carrying this T cell receptor (beta chain) was seen repeatedly, ten times or more. The CDR3 contains 14 residues. Trimming removed 5 bases from V and 1 base from J, with 11 bases in between. TCRdb passed the 5' RACE reads through MiXCR, listing each CDR3 protein once. The sample has roughly 180,000 distinct CDR3 sequences, approximately 10% seen once. The data were obtained in a study of T-cell memory formation after mild COVID-19. Across the study: Largely donor-specific TCR clusters were found.

Sequencing input: PBMCs or a T cell subset sorted from them (not recorded which). The TCR comes from a man between 18 and 35 years old who had mild COVID-19 (a few samples of this study predate the infection). Cell type and time point are not known. The chain has TRBV12-3 or TRBV12-4 and TRBJ2-5; unclear D gene. The CDR3 reads CASSPVQTQETQYF. The CDR3 DNA is TGTGCCAGCAGTCCGGTACAGACCCAAGAGACCCAGTACTTC.